The 18 T cell receptor beta chains listed next were all sequenced from one sample in a study of blood T cells in healthy people across ages. A J-beta primer mix and a sample-barcoded 5' primer were used in a second PCR of about 7 to 12 cycles. TCRdb itself ran the 5' RACE reads through MiXCR, one entry per CDR3 protein. The table records roughly 1.7 million distinct CDR3 sequences, about 31% of them present only once. The source material was blood. These receptors were collected from a woman aged 25 to 39 in good health.

The V and J genes are TRBV13 and TRBJ2-1; D not certain. V was shortened by 4 bases and J by 4 bases, with 8 bases between the two germline ends. CDR1 is PRHDT, CDR2 FYEKMQ, per germline (reference sequence). The CDR3 runs to 13 residues. The chain's CDR3 is CASSYLVYNEQFF. The CDR3 DNA is TGTGCCAGCAGCTACCTAGTTTACAATGAGCAGTTCTTC.

The rearrangement links TRBV2 to TRBJ2-7, with 8 bases aligning to TRBD2. Germline CDR1 reads SNHLY; CDR2 reads FYNNEI. The CDR3 sequence is 16 residues long. J lost 1 base, V lost 7 bases, and 12 bases had no gene match. The CDR3 region has the DNA TGTGCCAGCACGTTAAACGGCGGGGGGTTATCCTACGAGCAGTACTTC. This codes for CASTLNGGGLSYEQYF.

This chain uses TRBV12-3 or TRBV12-4 with TRBJ1-1; D might be TRBD1 (5 bases). CDR3 length: 15 amino acids. V was pared by 3 bases and J by 2 bases, with 13 bases between. The CDR3 loop is CASSFLQGRNTEAFF. CDR3 sequence (DNA): TGTGCCAGCAGTTTCCTTCAGGGTAGAAACACTGAAGCTTTCTTT.

This clonotype has more than one count but fewer than ten. The genes are TRBV28 and TRBJ1-1; 9 bases fit TRBD1. Losses at the gene ends were 3 bases for V and 7 bases for J; bases not matched to a gene: 9. CDR3 length: 15 residues. Germline values: CDR1 MDHEN, CDR2 SYDVKM. CDR3 in amino acids: CASSLMGVTGGEAFF. CDR3 nucleotides: TGTGCCAGCAGTTTGATGGGGGTGACAGGGGGTGAAGCTTTCTTT.

V is TRBV9 and J is TRBJ2-3; 11 bases line up with TRBD2. CDR1 is SGDLS, CDR2 YYNGEE, per germline. Trimming took 3 bases from V and 0 from J; bases not matched to a gene: 15. The CDR3 covers 20 residues. The CDR3, as DNA: TGTGCCAGCAGCGGAGGAATAGCGGGAGGGCAGTCATCAAGCACAGATACGCAGTATTTT. As protein: CASSGGIAGGQSSSTDTQYF.

This clonotype has at least ten counts. V and J are TRBV7-8 and TRBJ2-4, with D possibly being TRBD1 or TRBD2 (7 bases each). The CDR3 loop spans 14 amino acids. Germline CDR1 and CDR2: SGHVS and FQNEAQ. V was shortened by 3 bases and J by 13 bases, with 19 bases between the two germline ends. CDR3 nucleotides: TGTGCCAGCAGCTTGCAGGGGGGGGCTGGAGAGCAGTACTTC. Translation gives CASSLQGGAGEQYF.

The chain links TRBV24-1 to TRBJ2-4; 8 nucleotides agree with TRBD1. CDR1 is KGHDR, CDR2 SFDVKD, per germline. The CDR3 is 15 residues long. The junction had 10 bases not matched to a gene; V was cut back by 0 bases and J by 13 bases. CDR3 sequence reads: CATSDLAGGGNEQYF. In DNA, the CDR3 is TGTGCCACCAGTGATTTGGCAGGGGGCGGCAATGAGCAGTACTTC.

This clonotype was seen only a few times. The chain carries TRBV29-1 and TRBJ2-1; TRBD2 matches 14 bases. The J segment lost 12 bases and the V segment lost 7 bases, leaving 23 bases of the junction unmatched. Germline V lookup: CDR1 SQVTM, CDR2 ANQGSEA. This CDR3 region has 18 residues. The CDR3 sequence: CSAEGGTSGRAYNERQFF. Here the CDR3 DNA reads TGCAGCGCCGAAGGGGGGACTAGCGGGAGAGCCTACAATGAGCGGCAGTTCTTC.

The chain carries TRBV7-9 and TRBJ2-5, with 12 bases fitting TRBD2. V was pared by 3 bases and J by 5 bases, with 7 bases of the junction left unmatched. Per the germline V gene, CDR1 is SEHNR and CDR2 is FQNEAQ (reference sequence). This CDR3 spans 16 amino acids. For the CDR3, the DNA is TGTGCCAGCAGCTTGGGGACCGGGACTAGCGGGGAGACCCAGTACTTC. It specifies CASSLGTGTSGETQYF. Based on the CDR3 plus reference TRBV7-9 and TRBJ2-5, the full variable domain is DTGVSQNPRHKITKRGQNVTFRCDPISEHNRLYWYRQTLGQGPEFLTYFQNEAQLEKSRLLSDRFSAERPKGSFSTLEIQRTEQGDSAMYLCASSLGTGTSGETQYFGPGTRLLVL.

The CDR3, as DNA: TGTGCCAGCAGCGGACAGGGGGCGCCGGGCTACACCTTC. Amino acids: CASSGQGAPGYTF. V gene TRBV2 combines with J gene TRBJ1-2, with 11 bases matching TRBD1. Germline CDR1 reads SNHLY; CDR2 reads FYNNEI. V was pared by 6 bases and J by 8 bases, with 5 bases of the junction left unmatched. The CDR3 is made up of 13 amino acids.

The chain links TRBV14 to TRBJ2-1, with D possibly matching TRBD2 (6 bases). This CDR3 has 17 residues. Germline V gene sequence: CDR1 SGHDN, CDR2 FVKESK. The V end lost 0 bases, the J end lost 4 bases, and 16 bases lay between the germline ends. The CDR3 DNA follows: TGTGCCAGCAGCCAAGACTTTAGCGGAAATCGATACAATGAGCAGTTCTTC. The encoded protein is CASSQDFSGNRYNEQFF. The full variable domain, in which reference TRBV14 and TRBJ2-1 provide the parts outside the CDR3, is EAGVTQFPSHSVIEKGQTVTLRCDPISGHDNLYWYRRVMGKEIKFLLHFVKESKQDESGMPNNRFLAERTGGTYSTLKVQPAELEDSGVYFCASSQDFSGNRYNEQFFGPGTRLTVL.

With respect to this clonotype: The junction differs from germline at one of its ends, possibly a read error. This chain joins TRBV10-3 and TRBJ2-7, with TRBD1 as a possible D gene (6 bases). CDR1 and CDR2 (germline): ENHRY, SYGVKD. This CDR3 is 14 amino acids long. CDR3 bases: TGTGCCATCAGTGAGGATGACAGGCCCTACGGGCAGTACTTC. It encodes CAISEDDRPYGQYF.

The chain combines TRBV7-3 with TRBJ1-1; a weak D match, TRBD1 (5 bases). Deletions cut 1 base from V and 5 bases from J, with 11 bases between. Germline V gene data show CDR1 as SGHTA and CDR2 as FQGTGA. The CDR3 has 14 residues. CDR3 sequence: CASSLRSGGTEAFF. The CDR3 nucleotides are TGTGCCAGCAGCTTAAGATCTGGGGGGACTGAAGCTTTCTTT.

This chain connects TRBV27 to TRBJ2-6, with 10 nucleotides matching TRBD1. CDR1 MNHEY and CDR2 SMNVEV come from the germline V gene (reference sequence). With V trimmed by 8 bases and J by 2 bases, 6 bases remained unmatched. This CDR3 has 16 amino acids. CDR3 loop: CASRSTGGAGANVLTF. Written as DNA, the CDR3 is TGTGCCAGCCGTTCGACAGGGGGCGCTGGGGCCAACGTCCTGACTTTC.

The CDR3 sequence is CASRPGAEGLWYF. The CDR3 DNA reads as TGTGCCAGCAGACCTGGCGCGGAGGGCCTGTGGTACTTC. V gene TRBV28 combines with J gene TRBJ2-5; tentatively, D is TRBD2 (6 bases). CDR3 size: 13 residues. V lost 6 bases to trimming and J lost 13 bases, with 21 bases between them. Germline V gene lookup returns CDR1 MDHEN and CDR2 SYDVKM.

As concerns this clonotype: Just one base apart from a much larger clone, this may be a read error. The chain couples TRBV29-1 to TRBJ2-5; D gene uncertain. The CDR3 is 11 amino acids. Deletions cut 4 bases from V and 5 bases from J, with 8 bases between. CDR1 and CDR2 (germline): SQVTM, ANQGSEA. The CDR3: CSVGVGETQYF. The CDR3 nucleotides read TGCAGCGTTGGAGTGGGGGAGACCCAGTACTTC. Using reference TRBV29-1 and TRBJ2-5 for the parts outside the CDR3, the full variable domain is SAVISQKPSRDICQRGTSLTIQCQVDSQVTMMFWYRQQPGQSLTLIATANQGSEATYESGFVIDKFPISRPNLTFSTLTVSNMSPEDSSIYLCSVGVGETQYFGPGTRLLVL.

This clonotype has more than one count but fewer than ten. The rearrangement joins TRBV3-1 to TRBJ2-7, with a weak D call TRBD2 (5 bases). CDR3 length: 14 residues. CDR1 LGHDT and CDR2 YNNKEL come from the germline V gene (reference sequence). V lost 3 bases to trimming and J lost 0 bases, with 9 bases between them. CDR3 coding DNA: TGTGCCAGCAGCCAGATGGAGGACTCCTACGAGCAGTACTTC. Translating gives CASSQMEDSYEQYF.

The gene calls are TRBV24-1 and TRBJ2-1; 7 bases fit TRBD2. V lost 4 bases to trimming and J lost 6 bases; unmatched junction nucleotides: 8. In germline, CDR1 is KGHDR, CDR2 SFDVKD. CDR3 size: 15 residues. CDR3 in DNA: TGTGCCACCAGTGACCCGGCGGGAGCGATCAATGAGCAGTTCTTC. Its translation: CATSDPAGAINEQFF.